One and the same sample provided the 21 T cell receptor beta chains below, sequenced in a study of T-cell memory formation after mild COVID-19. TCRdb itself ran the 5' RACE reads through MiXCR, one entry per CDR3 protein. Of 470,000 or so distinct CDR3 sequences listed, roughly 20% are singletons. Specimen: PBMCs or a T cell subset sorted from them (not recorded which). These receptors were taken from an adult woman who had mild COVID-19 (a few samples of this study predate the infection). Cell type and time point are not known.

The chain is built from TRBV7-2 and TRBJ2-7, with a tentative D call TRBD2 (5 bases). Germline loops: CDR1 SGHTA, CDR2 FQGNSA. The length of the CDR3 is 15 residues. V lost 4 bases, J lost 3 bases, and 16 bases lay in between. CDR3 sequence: CASSSPVASRYEQYF. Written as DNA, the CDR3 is TGTGCCAGCAGCTCACCCGTAGCGAGCCGCTACGAGCAGTACTTC.

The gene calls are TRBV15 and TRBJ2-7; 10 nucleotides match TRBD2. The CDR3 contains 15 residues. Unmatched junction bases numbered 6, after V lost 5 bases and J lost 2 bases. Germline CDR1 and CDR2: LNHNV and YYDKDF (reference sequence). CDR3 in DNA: TGTGCCACCAGCGAGGGGCTAGCGGGAGCCTACGAGCAGTACTTC. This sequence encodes CATSEGLAGAYEQYF.

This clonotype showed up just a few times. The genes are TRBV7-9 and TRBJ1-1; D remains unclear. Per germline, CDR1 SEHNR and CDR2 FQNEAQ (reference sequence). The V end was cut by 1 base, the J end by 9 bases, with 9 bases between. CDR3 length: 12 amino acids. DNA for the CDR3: TGTGCCAGCAGCTTAGGGGAGATCCAAGCTTTCTTT. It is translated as CASSLGEIQAFF.

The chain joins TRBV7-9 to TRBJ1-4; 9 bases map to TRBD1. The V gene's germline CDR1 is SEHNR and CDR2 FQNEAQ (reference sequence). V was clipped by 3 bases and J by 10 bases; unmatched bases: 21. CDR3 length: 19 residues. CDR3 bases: TGTGCCAGCAGCTTTACAGGGGGCGGGGGCCAACATGAAGAGGGAAAACTGTTTTTT. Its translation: CASSFTGGGGQHEEGKLFF. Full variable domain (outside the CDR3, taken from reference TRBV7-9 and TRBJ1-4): DTGVSQNPRHKITKRGQNVTFRCDPISEHNRLYWYRQTLGQGPEFLTYFQNEAQLEKSRLLSDRFSAERPKGSFSTLEIQRTEQGDSAMYLCASSFTGGGGQHEEGKLFFGSGTQLSVL.

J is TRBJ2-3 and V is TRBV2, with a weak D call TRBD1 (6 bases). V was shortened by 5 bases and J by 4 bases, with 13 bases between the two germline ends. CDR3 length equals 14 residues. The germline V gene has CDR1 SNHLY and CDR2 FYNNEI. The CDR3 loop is CASSRGSTADTQYF. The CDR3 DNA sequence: TGTGCCAGCAGTAGGGGGTCCACCGCAGATACGCAGTATTTT.

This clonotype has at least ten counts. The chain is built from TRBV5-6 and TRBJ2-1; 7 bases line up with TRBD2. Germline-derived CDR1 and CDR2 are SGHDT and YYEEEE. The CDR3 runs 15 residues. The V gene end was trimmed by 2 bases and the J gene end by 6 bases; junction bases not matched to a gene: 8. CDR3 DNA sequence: TGTGCCAGCAGCTTCGCCACGGGGGGAGGCAATGAGCAGTTCTTC. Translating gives CASSFATGGGNEQFF.

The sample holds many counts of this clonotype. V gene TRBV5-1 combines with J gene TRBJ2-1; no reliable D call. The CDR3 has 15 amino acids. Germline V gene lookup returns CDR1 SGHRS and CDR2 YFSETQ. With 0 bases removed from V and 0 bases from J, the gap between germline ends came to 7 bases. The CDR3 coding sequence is TGCGCCAGCAGCTTGGTGAGTAGCTCCTACAATGAGCAGTTCTTC. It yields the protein CASSLVSSSYNEQFF. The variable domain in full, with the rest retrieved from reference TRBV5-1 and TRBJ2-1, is KAGVTQTPRYLIKTRGQQVTLSCSPISGHRSVSWYQQTPGQGLQFLFEYFSETQRNKGNFPGRFSGRQFSNSRSEMNVSTLELGDSALYLCASSLVSSSYNEQFFGPGTRLTVL.

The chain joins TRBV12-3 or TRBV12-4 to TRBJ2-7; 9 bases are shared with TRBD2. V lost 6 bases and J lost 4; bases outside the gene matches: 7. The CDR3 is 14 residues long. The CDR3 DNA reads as TGTGCCAGCAGCCGTAGCGGGGGAGAATACGAGCAGTACTTC. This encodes CASSRSGGEYEQYF.

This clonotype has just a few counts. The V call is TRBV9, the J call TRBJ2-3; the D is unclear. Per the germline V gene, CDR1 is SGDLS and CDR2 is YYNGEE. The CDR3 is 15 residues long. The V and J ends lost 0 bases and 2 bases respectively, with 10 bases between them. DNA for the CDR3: TGTGCCAGCAGCGTAGGGGTAGCAGACACAGATACGCAGTATTTT. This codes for CASSVGVADTDTQYF.

The CDR3 DNA sequence: TGTGCCAGCAGCCCTTCTTTGGGGGGCCCTGGAAACACCATATATTTT. Translating it yields CASSPSLGGPGNTIYF. This rearrangement joins TRBV5-5 to TRBJ1-3; perhaps TRBD1 as D (6 bases). The CDR3 totals 16 residues. V lost 4 bases to trimming and J lost 2 bases, with 16 bases between them. Germline V lookup: CDR1 SGHKS, CDR2 YYEKEE (reference sequence).

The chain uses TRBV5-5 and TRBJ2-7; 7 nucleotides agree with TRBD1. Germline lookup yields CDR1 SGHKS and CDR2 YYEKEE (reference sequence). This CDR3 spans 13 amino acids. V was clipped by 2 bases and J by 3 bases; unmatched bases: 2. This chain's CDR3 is CASSFDRVYEQYF. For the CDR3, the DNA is TGTGCCAGCAGCTTTGACAGGGTCTACGAGCAGTACTTC.

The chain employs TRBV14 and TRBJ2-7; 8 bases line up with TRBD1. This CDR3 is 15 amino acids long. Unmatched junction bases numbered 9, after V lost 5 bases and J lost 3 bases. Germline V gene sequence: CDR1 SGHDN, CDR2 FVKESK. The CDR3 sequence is CASSYGQGRLYEQYF. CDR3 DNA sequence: TGTGCCAGCAGCTACGGACAGGGACGGCTCTACGAGCAGTACTTC. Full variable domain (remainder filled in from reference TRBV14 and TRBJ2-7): EAGVTQFPSHSVIEKGQTVTLRCDPISGHDNLYWYRRVMGKEIKFLLHFVKESKQDESGMPNNRFLAERTGGTYSTLKVQPAELEDSGVYFCASSYGQGRLYEQYFGPGTRLTVT.

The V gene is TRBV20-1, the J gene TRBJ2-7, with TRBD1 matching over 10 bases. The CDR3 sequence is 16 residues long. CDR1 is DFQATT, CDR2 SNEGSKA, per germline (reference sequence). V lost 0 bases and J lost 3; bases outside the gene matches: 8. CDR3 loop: CSARDHMGTGVYEQYF. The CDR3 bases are TGCAGTGCTAGAGATCATATGGGGACAGGGGTCTACGAGCAGTACTTC.

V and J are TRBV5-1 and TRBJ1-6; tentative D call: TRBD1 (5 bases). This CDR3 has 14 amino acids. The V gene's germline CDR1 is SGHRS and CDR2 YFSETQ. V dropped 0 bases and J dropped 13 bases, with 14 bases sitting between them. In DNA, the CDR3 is TGCGCCAGCAGCTTGGCCCCAGGCGGGGGGCCCCTCCACTTT. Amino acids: CASSLAPGGGPLHF.

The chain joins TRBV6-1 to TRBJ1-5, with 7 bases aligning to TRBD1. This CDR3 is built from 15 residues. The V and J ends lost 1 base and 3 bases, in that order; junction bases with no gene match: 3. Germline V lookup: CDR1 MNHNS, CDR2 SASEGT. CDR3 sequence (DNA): TGTGCCAGCAGTGAAGGGACAGGAAACAATCAGCCCCAGCATTTT. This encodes CASSEGTGNNQPQHF.

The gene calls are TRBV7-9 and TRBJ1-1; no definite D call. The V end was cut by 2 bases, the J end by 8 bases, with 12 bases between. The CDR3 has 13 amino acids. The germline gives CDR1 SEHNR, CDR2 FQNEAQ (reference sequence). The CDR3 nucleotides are TGTGCCAGCAGCTTACCTCCGGGCTCCGAAGCTTTCTTT. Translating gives CASSLPPGSEAFF.

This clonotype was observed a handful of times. The CDR3 nucleotides read TGTGCCAGCAGCCCTAAACAGGTCTCCGGAAACACCATATATTTT. Translated: CASSPKQVSGNTIYF. The chain recombines TRBV12-3 or TRBV12-4 with TRBJ1-3, with D possibly being TRBD1 (5 bases). The CDR3 is 15 amino acids. The ends were cut back, 6 bases at V and 4 bases at J, with 16 bases in the middle.

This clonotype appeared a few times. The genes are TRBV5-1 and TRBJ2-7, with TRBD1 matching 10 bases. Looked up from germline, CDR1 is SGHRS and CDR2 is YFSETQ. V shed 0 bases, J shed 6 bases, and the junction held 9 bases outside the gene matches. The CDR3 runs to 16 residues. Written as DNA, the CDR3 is TGCGCCAGCAGCTTGGGGCCTCGGGACAGGGGCAGCGAGCAGTACTTC. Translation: CASSLGPRDRGSEQYF. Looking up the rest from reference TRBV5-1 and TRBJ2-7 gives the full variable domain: KAGVTQTPRYLIKTRGQQVTLSCSPISGHRSVSWYQQTPGQGLQFLFEYFSETQRNKGNFPGRFSGRQFSNSRSEMNVSTLELGDSALYLCASSLGPRDRGSEQYFGPGTRLTVT.

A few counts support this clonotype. This CDR3 is CASSIPLDMNTEAFF. Written as DNA, the CDR3 is TGTGCCAGTAGTATCCCCCTCGACATGAACACTGAAGCTTTCTTT. The chain carries TRBV19 and TRBJ1-1, with D hard to call. V was shortened by 3 bases and J by 0 bases, with 11 bases between the two germline ends. CDR1 LNHDA and CDR2 SQIVND come from the germline V gene (reference sequence). The CDR3 is 15 residues long.

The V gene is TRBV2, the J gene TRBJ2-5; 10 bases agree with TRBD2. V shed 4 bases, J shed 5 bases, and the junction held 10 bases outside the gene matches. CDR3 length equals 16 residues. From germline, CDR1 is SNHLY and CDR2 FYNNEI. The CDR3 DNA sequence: TGTGCCAGCAGTGTTGTCGAGCGGGGGGGCTGGGAGACCCAGTACTTC. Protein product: CASSVVERGGWETQYF.

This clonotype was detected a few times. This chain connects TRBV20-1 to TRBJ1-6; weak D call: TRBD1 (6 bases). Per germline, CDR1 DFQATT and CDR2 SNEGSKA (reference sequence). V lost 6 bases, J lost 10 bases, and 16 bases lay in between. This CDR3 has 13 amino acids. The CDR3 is CSAVGGRGSPLHF. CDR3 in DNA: TGCAGTGCAGTCGGGGGGCGTGGATCACCCCTCCACTTT.